Sequencing of this T cell receptor (beta chain) was carried out in a study of T-cell memory formation after mild COVID-19. TCRalpha and TCRbeta libraries used 5'RACE with constant-segment primers and UMIs. TCRdb recomputed calls from the 5' RACE reads with MiXCR, one row per CDR3 protein. The sample has about 110,000 distinct CDR3 sequences, about a sixth seen once. There are 15 residues in the CDR3. Trimming left V 4 bases short and J 1 base short, with 13 bases between. Germline V lookup: CDR1 MNHEY, CDR2 SMNVEV (reference sequence). This clonotype was found a few times. The sample taken for sequencing was PBMCs or a T cell subset sorted from them (not recorded which). The chain joins TRBV27 to TRBJ2-5, with D possibly being TRBD1 (7 bases). This sequence originates from an adult woman who had mild COVID-19 (a few samples of this study predate the infection). Cell type and time point are not known. CDR3 sequence: CASSYAGGSQETQYF. The CDR3 nucleotides are TGTGCCAGCAGTTACGCAGGGGGGTCCCAAGAGACCCAGTACTTC.